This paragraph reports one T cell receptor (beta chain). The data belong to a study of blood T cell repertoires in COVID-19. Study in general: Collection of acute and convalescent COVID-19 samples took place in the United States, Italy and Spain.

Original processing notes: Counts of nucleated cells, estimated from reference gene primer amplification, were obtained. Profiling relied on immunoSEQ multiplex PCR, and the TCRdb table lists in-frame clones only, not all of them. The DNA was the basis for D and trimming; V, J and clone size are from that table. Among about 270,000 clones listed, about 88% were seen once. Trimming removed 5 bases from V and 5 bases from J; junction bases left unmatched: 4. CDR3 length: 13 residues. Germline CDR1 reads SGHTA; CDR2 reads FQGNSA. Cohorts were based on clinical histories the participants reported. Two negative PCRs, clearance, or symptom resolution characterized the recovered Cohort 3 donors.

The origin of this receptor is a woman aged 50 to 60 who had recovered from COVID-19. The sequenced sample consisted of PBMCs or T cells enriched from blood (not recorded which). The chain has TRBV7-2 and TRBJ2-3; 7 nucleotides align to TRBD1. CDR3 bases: TGTGCCAGCAGCGCTAACAGGGGAGATACGCAGTATTTT. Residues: CASSANRGDTQYF.